This T cell receptor beta chain emerged from a study of molecular identifiers for immune sequencing clone quantification. The wider study: In replicates, RNA taken from approximately 20,000 or 98,000 naive CD8 cells was divided five ways, and four portions underwent sequencing.

Using its own MiXCR run on the PCR reads, TCRdb lists one record per CDR3 protein. The sample records hundreds of thousands of distinct CDR3 sequences, 25% being singletons. This clonotype showed up many times. Libraries of naive CD8 cells were prepared from 20,000 to 1,000,000 sorted cells using 10%, 30% or 50% RNA. The authors sorted naive CD8 T cells as CD8+CD4-CCR7+CD45RA+. The CDR3 has 14 residues. V lost 8 bases, J lost 4 bases, and 15 bases lay in between. This chain joins TRBV12-3 or TRBV12-4 and TRBJ2-4; D might be TRBD2 (6 bases). This receptor was taken from a human donor in good health. Some libraries in this study had Jurkat cell RNA spiked in. The sequencing sample was made of naive CD8+ T cells from blood, with Jurkat cell RNA spiked in. The subset denotes: FACS-sorted CD8+CD4-CCR7+CD45RA+ naive T cells. CDR3 amino acids: CASVGGALKNIQYF. In DNA form, the CDR3 reads TGTGCCAGCGTTGGAGGGGCGCTGAAAAACATTCAGTACTTC.